This T cell receptor beta chain emerged from a study of T cell responses to AZD1222 COVID-19 vaccine. TCRdb keeps only in-frame clones here, not all; method: immunoSEQ multiplex PCR. The table records 100,000 to 150,000 clones, 88% of them present only once. Broader study findings: Repertoires in all cases were sampled only once the peak T cell response had passed.

Concerning this clone itself: Its antigen is unknown. A read error may produce the germline difference seen at one junction end.

The sequence derives from an adult in good health. Sequenced here: peripheral blood, sampled on day 0 of AZD1222 vaccination.

The CDR3 coding sequence is TGTGCTAGCAGCTTAGGCCCGAAGGGGGGACGGAGCACAGATACGCAGTATTTT. It codes for CASSLGPKGGRSTDTQYF. V usage is TRBV7-7 and J usage is TRBJ2-3, with D perhaps assigned TRBD1 or TRBD2 (6 bases each). Germline CDR1 reads SSHAT; CDR2 reads FNYEAQ (reference sequence). The CDR3 loop spans 18 amino acids.